A single sample gave rise to the 27 T cell receptor beta chains below, sequenced in a study of OX40 agonist ivuxolimab in advanced cancers. The protocol used for the library was the immunoSEQ multiplex PCR assay. TCRdb provides this immuneACCESS table in a form limited to in-frame rearrangements. Some clones are lacking; in checked studies, under half of them reflect an unresolved V gene, and why the rest are absent is not known. Counted in this sample were 75,000 to 95,000 clones; about nine tenths of them appeared once. The ten largest account for 7.4% of the sample. The sequencing here drew on CD4+ or CD8+ T cells sorted from blood, taken in a trial of the OX40 agonist ivuxolimab. The origin of the receptors is an adult with an advanced solid tumor such as melanoma, head and neck, liver or kidney cancer.

The chain uses TRBV30 and TRBJ2-1; the match to TRBD2 covers 14 bases. CDR1 is GTSNPN and CDR2 is SVGIG in the germline V gene (reference sequence). V lost 1 base and J lost 2; bases outside the gene matches: 4. The CDR3 has 17 amino acids. CDR3 region: CAWSDPGLAGAYNEQFF. CDR3 nucleotide sequence: TGTGCCTGGAGTGACCCGGGACTAGCGGGGGCCTACAATGAGCAGTTCTTC.

The chain is built from TRBV5-6 and TRBJ2-1; 7 bases fit TRBD2. CDR3 length: 18 residues. The germline gives CDR1 SGHDT, CDR2 YYEEEE. The junction had 11 bases not matched to a gene; V was cut back by 0 bases and J by 2 bases. DNA for the CDR3: TGTGCCAGCAGCTTGGAAATCGGGGGGACGGCACCCTACAATGAGCAGTTCTTC. Translating it yields CASSLEIGGTAPYNEQFF.

This chain joins TRBV7-9 and TRBJ2-2; D is possibly TRBD1 or TRBD2 (5 bases each). V was shortened by 2 bases and J by 2 bases, with 9 bases between the two germline ends. This CDR3 is 15 amino acids long. Germline V gene lookup returns CDR1 SEHNR and CDR2 FQNEAQ (reference sequence). This chain's CDR3 is CASSLWGSNTGELFF. CDR3 bases: TGTGCCAGCAGCTTATGGGGGTCAAACACCGGGGAGCTGTTTTTT.

For the CDR3, the DNA is TGTGCTACGGCGGGGGGAGGCACCTACGAGCAGTACTTC. It translates to CATAGGGTYEQYF. This chain connects TRBV6-7 to TRBJ2-7, with 8 bases matching TRBD2. TRBV6-7 is reported as an ORF; its role is uncertain. This CDR3 region has 13 residues.

This chain uses TRBV2 with TRBJ2-7; 9 bases line up with TRBD2. Germline V gene data show CDR1 as SNHLY and CDR2 as FYNNEI. The trim removed 6 bases at V and 5 bases at J, leaving 8 bases unmatched. The CDR3 consists of 14 residues. The CDR3 loop reads CASSPGTSIHEQYF. Here the CDR3 DNA reads TGTGCCAGCAGCCCCGGGACTAGCATCCACGAGCAGTACTTC.

The chain couples TRBV5-5 to TRBJ1-1, with D hard to call. The V end lost 3 bases, the J end lost 0 bases, and 9 bases lay between the germline ends. Germline V gene lookup returns CDR1 SGHKS and CDR2 YYEKEE (reference sequence). CDR3 length: 14 amino acids. As DNA, the CDR3 is TGTGCCAGCAGCTCGGACCGATTGAACACTGAAGCTTTCTTT. Amino acids: CASSSDRLNTEAFF. The entire variable domain, with the rest obtained from reference TRBV5-5 and TRBJ1-1, is as follows: DAGVTQSPTHLIKTRGQQVTLRCSPISGHKSVSWYQQVLGQGPQFIFQYYEKEERGRGNFPDRFSARQFPNYSSELNVNALLLGDSALYLCASSSDRLNTEAFFGQGTRLTVV.

This rearrangement joins TRBV6-6 to TRBJ2-1; no definite D call. CDR1 and CDR2 from the germline V gene are MNHNY and SVGAGI (reference sequence). Trimming took off 2 bases at V and 6 bases at J, with 5 bases between the two ends. This CDR3 region has 12 residues. The CDR3 sequence: CASSYSSNEQFF. As DNA, the CDR3 is TGTGCCAGCAGTTACAGTTCCAATGAGCAGTTCTTC.

The genes are TRBV28 and TRBJ1-3, with D uncertain. Germline CDR1 reads MDHEN; CDR2 reads SYDVKM. The CDR3 consists of 10 residues. Trimming left V 5 bases short and J 9 bases short, with 5 bases between. CDR3 nucleotides: TGTGCCAGCAGTGCCCGCACCATATATTTT. Residues: CASSARTIYF.

To note about this clone: A read error may be the cause here, since a much bigger clone is one base away. The same CDR3 arises from other DNA sequences in this sample as well. The CDR3 spells CASSPGVYNEQFF. DNA for the CDR3: TGTGCCAGCAGTCCGGGGGTCTACAATGAGCAGTTCTTC. The genes are TRBV27 and TRBJ2-1; a weak D match, TRBD2 (6 bases). There are 13 residues in the CDR3. The germline V and J ends were trimmed by 5 bases and 3 bases, with 8 bases remaining between them. Germline V gene lookup returns CDR1 MNHEY and CDR2 SMNVEV (reference sequence).

The rearrangement joins TRBV28 to TRBJ1-6; D is undetermined. Trimming pared 8 bases from V and 1 base from J, leaving 9 bases between. The germline V gene encodes CDR1 MDHEN and CDR2 SYDVKM. This CDR3 is 14 amino acids long. CDR3 nucleotide sequence: TGTGCCAGCGGGTGGGGATCCTATAATTCACCCCTCCACTTT. Translated: CASGWGSYNSPLHF.

The count of this clone is one. The chain combines TRBV19 with TRBJ1-1; D uncertain. CDR3 length: 14 residues. Trimming pared 7 bases from V and 0 bases from J, leaving 12 bases between. Germline V CDR1 and CDR2: LNHDA, SQIVND (reference sequence). CDR3 nucleotides: TGTGCCAGTACGCGACAAAGAATGAACACTGAAGCTTTCTTT. This sequence encodes CASTRQRMNTEAFF.

The chain uses TRBV12-5 and TRBJ2-5; D remains ambiguous. V lost 5 bases to trimming and J lost 2 bases, with 9 bases between them. This CDR3 region has 13 residues. CDR1 and CDR2 from the germline V gene are LGHNT and FRNRAP. CDR3 DNA: TGTGCTAGTGGTCCCCCCTCTCAAGAGACCCAGTACTTC. This encodes CASGPPSQETQYF. The full variable domain, with the rest looked up from reference TRBV12-5 and TRBJ2-5, is DARVTQTPRHKVTEMGQEVTMRCQPILGHNTVFWYRQTMMQGLELLAYFRNRAPLDDSGMPKDRFSAEMPDATLATLKIQPSEPRDSAVYFCASGPPSQETQYFGPGTRLLVL.

The J gene is TRBJ1-5, the V gene TRBV30, with 8 bases matching TRBD1. Germline trimming cut 1 base from V and 6 bases from J; bases unmatched to any gene: 8. The CDR3 loop spans 15 amino acids. The germline CDR1 and CDR2 sequences are GTSNPN and SVGIG (reference sequence). In DNA form, the CDR3 reads TGTGCCTGGAGTGCACGGACAGGGAGGGGTCAGCCCCAGCATTTT. Protein product: CAWSARTGRGQPQHF.

This clone was seen a few times. This chain joins TRBV27 and TRBJ2-7; D call uncertain. The germline gives CDR1 MNHEY, CDR2 SMNVEV (reference sequence). CDR3 size: 16 residues. Trimming left V 5 bases short and J 3 bases short, with 20 bases between. CDR3 bases: TGTGCCAGCAGTCCCACTCAGGTGATCGCCGGCTACGAGCAGTACTTC. Its protein is CASSPTQVIAGYEQYF.

The V gene is TRBV6-5, the J gene TRBJ2-3, with no clear D. The germline V gene encodes CDR1 MNHEY and CDR2 SVGAGI. V lost 8 bases and J lost 0, with 15 bases in between. CDR3 length: 15 amino acids. The CDR3 sequence is CASSFGQPSTDTQYF. Written as DNA, the CDR3 is TGTGCCAGCTCCTTCGGGCAGCCTAGCACAGATACGCAGTATTTT.

The chain couples TRBV11-2 to TRBJ2-3, with 10 positions matching TRBD2. The CDR3 totals 16 residues. CDR1 is SGHAT and CDR2 is FQNNGV in the germline V gene. Trimming removed 8 bases from V and 4 bases from J; junction bases left unmatched: 12. The CDR3 reads CASGGPGLAGADTQYF. The CDR3 DNA sequence: TGTGCCAGCGGCGGACCGGGGCTAGCGGGAGCAGATACGCAGTATTTT.

As DNA, the CDR3 is TGTGCCAGCAGCCTATCAAGCGGGAGTGGTGAGCAGTACTTC. It yields the protein CASSLSSGSGEQYF. The chain employs TRBV7-6 and TRBJ2-5; 8 bases map to TRBD2. The CDR3 length is 14 residues. V shed 5 bases, J shed 11 bases, and the junction held 13 bases outside the gene matches. CDR1 is SGHVS and CDR2 is FNYEAQ in the germline V gene.

This clone was observed once. The CDR3 DNA reads TGTGCCAGCAGCCCAGTGGCGGGAGGAGGCAATGAGCAGTTCTTC. Translation gives CASSPVAGGGNEQFF. The chain joins TRBV7-9 to TRBJ2-1, with TRBD2 matching 8 bases. The trim removed 5 bases at V and 6 bases at J, leaving 9 bases unmatched. Per germline, CDR1 SEHNR and CDR2 FQNEAQ (reference sequence). There are 15 residues in the CDR3.

The rearrangement joins TRBV5-1 to TRBJ2-5; the D is unclear. The CDR3 is made up of 15 amino acids. The germline V gene has CDR1 SGHRS and CDR2 YFSETQ. With 0 bases removed from V and 2 bases from J, the gap between germline ends came to 11 bases. The CDR3 loop is CASSLGGGDQETQYF. The CDR3 nucleotides read TGCGCCAGCAGCTTGGGGGGTGGGGATCAAGAGACCCAGTACTTC.

The J gene is TRBJ2-7, the V gene TRBV2; D is unresolved. The length of the CDR3 is 12 residues. Between the trimmed V and J ends, which lost 3 bases and 4 bases, there was a span of 7 bases. The germline gives CDR1 SNHLY, CDR2 FYNNEI. CDR3 protein: CASSDGSYEQYF. The CDR3 coding sequence is TGTGCCAGCAGTGACGGCTCTTACGAGCAGTACTTC.

The genes are TRBV9 and TRBJ2-1; 13 positions agree with TRBD2. With V trimmed by 0 bases and J by 3 bases, 6 bases remained unmatched. The germline V gene encodes CDR1 SGDLS and CDR2 YYNGEE. The CDR3 extends over 18 amino acids. CDR3 amino acids: CASSVVGGTSGIYNEQFF. CDR3 coding DNA: TGTGCCAGCAGCGTAGTTGGGGGGACTAGCGGGATCTACAATGAGCAGTTCTTC.

CDR3 amino acids: CASSIMWGELFF. As DNA, the CDR3 is TGTGCCAGTAGTATTATGTGGGGTGAACTGTTTTTT. This sequence joins TRBV19 and TRBJ1-4; D gene uncertain. CDR1 and CDR2 (germline): LNHDA, SQIVND (reference sequence). V was cut by 3 bases and J by 12 bases, with 11 bases left in between. The CDR3 extends over 12 amino acids. The full variable domain, in which reference TRBV19 and TRBJ1-4 provide the parts outside the CDR3, is DGGITQSPKYLFRKEGQNVTLSCEQNLNHDAMYWYRQDPGQGLRLIYYSQIVNDFQKGDIAEGYSVSREKKESFPLTVTSAQKNPTAFYLCASSIMWGELFFGSGTQLSVL.

In this sample, this clone turned up once. This sequence joins TRBV6-6 and TRBJ2-7; D is ambiguous. The germline V gene has CDR1 MNHNY and CDR2 SVGAGI (reference sequence). Trimming took 0 bases from V and 2 from J, leaving 11 bases between them. The CDR3 totals 15 residues. CDR3: CASSYSLEGTYEQYF. Written as DNA, the CDR3 is TGTGCCAGCAGTTACTCGCTAGAAGGGACCTACGAGCAGTACTTC.

The chain joins TRBV7-9 to TRBJ2-3, with 8 positions matching TRBD1. The ends lost 4 bases at V and 1 base at J; junction bases unmatched: 4. CDR3 length: 15 amino acids. Germline assignment: CDR1 SEHNR and CDR2 FQNEAQ (reference sequence). CDR3 residues: CASSSGQGRTDTQYF. As DNA, the CDR3 is TGTGCCAGCAGCTCCGGACAGGGACGCACAGATACGCAGTATTTT.

The chain couples TRBV6-5 to TRBJ1-1; TRBD1 aligns across 9 bases. V trimming: 2 bases; J trimming: 10 bases; junction bases outside the gene matches: 5. The CDR3 contains 13 residues. Looked up from germline, CDR1 is MNHEY and CDR2 is SVGAGI. CDR3 in DNA: TGTGCCAGCAGTTACGCGGAGGGACAGGGAGCTTTCTTT. Translated: CASSYAEGQGAFF.

This sequence joins TRBV5-4 and TRBJ2-7; 9 positions match TRBD2. Per germline, CDR1 SGHNT and CDR2 YYREEE (reference sequence). There are 15 residues in the CDR3. J gave up 4 bases and V 0 bases, and 5 bases lay outside the gene matches. This CDR3 reads CASSLGLAVVYEQYF. The CDR3 DNA reads TGTGCCAGCAGCTTGGGACTAGCGGTAGTATACGAGCAGTACTTC.

The rearrangement joins TRBV28 to TRBJ2-7, with a weak D call TRBD2 (6 bases). Germline V CDR1 and CDR2: MDHEN, SYDVKM. Trimming stripped 6 bases from V and 0 bases from J, with 15 bases between. The CDR3 contains 15 residues. In DNA form, the CDR3 reads TGTGCCAGCAGAGACCGGGACTCGAGCTCCTACGAGCAGTACTTC. It is translated as CASRDRDSSSYEQYF.